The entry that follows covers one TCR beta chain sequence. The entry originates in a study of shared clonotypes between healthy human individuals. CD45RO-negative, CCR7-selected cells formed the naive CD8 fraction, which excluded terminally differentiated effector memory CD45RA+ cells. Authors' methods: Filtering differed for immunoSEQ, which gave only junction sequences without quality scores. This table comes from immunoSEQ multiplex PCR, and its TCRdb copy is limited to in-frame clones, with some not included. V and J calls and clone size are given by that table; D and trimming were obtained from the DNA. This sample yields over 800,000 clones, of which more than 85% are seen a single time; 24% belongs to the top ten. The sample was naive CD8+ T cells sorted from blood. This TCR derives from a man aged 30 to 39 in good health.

The CDR3 DNA sequence: TGTGCCAGCAGTTTTTCCCGACAAACCGGGGAGCTGTTTTTT. Its translation is CASSFSRQTGELFF. V usage is TRBV27 and J usage is TRBJ2-2; D is unclear. This CDR3 is 14 amino acids long. Per the germline V gene, CDR1 is MNHEY and CDR2 is SMNVEV (reference sequence). V dropped 3 bases and J dropped 5 bases, with 10 bases sitting between them.